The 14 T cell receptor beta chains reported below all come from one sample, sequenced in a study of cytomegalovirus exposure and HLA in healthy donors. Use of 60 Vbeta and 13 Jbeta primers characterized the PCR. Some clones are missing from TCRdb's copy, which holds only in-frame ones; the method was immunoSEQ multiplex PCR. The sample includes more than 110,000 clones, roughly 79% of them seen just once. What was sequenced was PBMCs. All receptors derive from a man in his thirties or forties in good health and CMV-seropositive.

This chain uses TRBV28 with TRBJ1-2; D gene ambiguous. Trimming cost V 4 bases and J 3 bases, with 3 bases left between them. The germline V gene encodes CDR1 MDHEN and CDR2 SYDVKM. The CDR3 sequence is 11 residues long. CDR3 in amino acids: CASSSYYGYTF. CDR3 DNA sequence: TGTGCCAGCAGTTCGTACTATGGCTACACCTTC.

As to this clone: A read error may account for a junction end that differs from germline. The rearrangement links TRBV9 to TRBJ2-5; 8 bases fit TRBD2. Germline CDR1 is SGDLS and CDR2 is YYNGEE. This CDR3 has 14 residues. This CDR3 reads CASSGGLDQGTQYF. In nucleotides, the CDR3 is TGTGCCAGCAGCGGGGGACTAGATCAAGGGACCCAGTACTTC. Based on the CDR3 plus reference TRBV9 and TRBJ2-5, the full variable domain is DSGVTQTPKHLITATGQRVTLRCSPRSGDLSVYWYQQSLDQGLQFLIQYYNGEERAKGNILERFSAQQFPDLHSELNLSSLELGDSALYFCASSGGLDQGTQYFGPGTRLLVL.

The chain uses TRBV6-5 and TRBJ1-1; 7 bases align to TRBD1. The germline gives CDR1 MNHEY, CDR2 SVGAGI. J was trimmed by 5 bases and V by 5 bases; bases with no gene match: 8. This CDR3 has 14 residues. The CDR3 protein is CASSRLGGGTEAFF. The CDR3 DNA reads TGTGCCAGCAGTCGACTAGGGGGCGGAACTGAAGCTTTCTTT.

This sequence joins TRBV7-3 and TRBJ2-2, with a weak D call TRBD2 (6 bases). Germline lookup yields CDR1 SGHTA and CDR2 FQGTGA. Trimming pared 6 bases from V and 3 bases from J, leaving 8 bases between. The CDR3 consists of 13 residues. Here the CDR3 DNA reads TGTGCCAGCAGGGGGGACTACACCGGGGAGCTGTTTTTT. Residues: CASRGDYTGELFF.

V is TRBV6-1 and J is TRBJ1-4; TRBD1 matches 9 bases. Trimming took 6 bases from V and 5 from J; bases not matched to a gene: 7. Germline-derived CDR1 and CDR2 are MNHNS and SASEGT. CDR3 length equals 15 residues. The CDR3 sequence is CASRPTGTGNEKLFF. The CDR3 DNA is TGTGCCAGCAGACCCACCGGGACAGGGAATGAAAAACTGTTTTTT.

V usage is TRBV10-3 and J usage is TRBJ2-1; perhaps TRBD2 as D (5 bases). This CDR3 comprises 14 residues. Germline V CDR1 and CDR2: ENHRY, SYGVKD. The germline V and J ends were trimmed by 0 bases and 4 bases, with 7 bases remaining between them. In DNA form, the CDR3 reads TGTGCCATCAGTGAGTCTACTAGATACAATGAGCAGTTCTTC. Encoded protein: CAISESTRYNEQFF.

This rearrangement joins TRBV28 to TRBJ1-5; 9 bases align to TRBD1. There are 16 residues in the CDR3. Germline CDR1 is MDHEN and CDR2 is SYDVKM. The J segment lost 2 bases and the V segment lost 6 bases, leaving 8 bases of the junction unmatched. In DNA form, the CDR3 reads TGTGCCAGCAGCCACCAACAGGGGGCAGGCAATCAGCCCCAGCATTTT. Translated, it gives CASSHQQGAGNQPQHF.

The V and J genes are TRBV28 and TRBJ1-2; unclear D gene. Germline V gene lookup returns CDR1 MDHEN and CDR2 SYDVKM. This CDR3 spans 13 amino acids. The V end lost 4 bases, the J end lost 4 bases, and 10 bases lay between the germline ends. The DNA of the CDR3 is TGTGCCAGCAGTTACGGGGTGGGCTATGGCTACACCTTC. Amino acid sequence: CASSYGVGYGYTF.

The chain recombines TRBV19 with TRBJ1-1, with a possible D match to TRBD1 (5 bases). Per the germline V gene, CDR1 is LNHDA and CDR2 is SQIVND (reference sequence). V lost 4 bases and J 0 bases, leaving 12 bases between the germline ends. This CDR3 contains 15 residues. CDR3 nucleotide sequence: TGTGCCAGTAGTACCGACAGTATCATGAACACTGAAGCTTTCTTT. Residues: CASSTDSIMNTEAFF.

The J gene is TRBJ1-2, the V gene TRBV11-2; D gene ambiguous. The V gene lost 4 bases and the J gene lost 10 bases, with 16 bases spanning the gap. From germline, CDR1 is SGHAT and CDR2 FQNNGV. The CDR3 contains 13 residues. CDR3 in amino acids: CASSSPPVETYTF. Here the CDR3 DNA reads TGTGCCAGCAGCTCCCCTCCCGTGGAGACCTACACCTTC.

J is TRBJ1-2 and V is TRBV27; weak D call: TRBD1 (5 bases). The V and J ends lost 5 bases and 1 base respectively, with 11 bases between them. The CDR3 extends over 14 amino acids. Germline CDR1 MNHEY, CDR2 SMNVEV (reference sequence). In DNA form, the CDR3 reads TGTGCCAGCAGTCCGTGGACACTTAACTATGGCTACACCTTC. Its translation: CASSPWTLNYGYTF.

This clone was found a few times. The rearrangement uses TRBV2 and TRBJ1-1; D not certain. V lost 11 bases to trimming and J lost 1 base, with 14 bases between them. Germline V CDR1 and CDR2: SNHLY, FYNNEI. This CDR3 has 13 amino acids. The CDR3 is CASQVRENTEAFF. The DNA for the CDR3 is TGTGCCTCCCAGGTCCGGGAGAACACTGAAGCTTTCTTT.

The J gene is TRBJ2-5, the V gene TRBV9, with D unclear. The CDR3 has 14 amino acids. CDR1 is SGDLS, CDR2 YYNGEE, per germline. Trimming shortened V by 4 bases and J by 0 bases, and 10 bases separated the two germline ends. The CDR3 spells CASSPRENQETQYF. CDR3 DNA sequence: TGTGCCAGCAGCCCCCGCGAGAACCAAGAGACCCAGTACTTC.

CDR3 DNA: TGTGCCAGCAGCTTAGCGACAGAAGGAAACACCATATATTTT. Encoded protein: CASSLATEGNTIYF. This rearrangement joins TRBV7-9 to TRBJ1-3; possibly TRBD1 for D (5 bases). The length of the CDR3 is 14 residues. V lost 0 bases and J lost 4, with 7 bases in between. Germline lookup yields CDR1 SEHNR and CDR2 FQNEAQ (reference sequence).